The clone carrying this T cell receptor beta chain occurred a few times. Its antigen is not identified. This sample stems from a study of T cell repertoires in cytomegalovirus infection. The wider study: CMV infection together with matching HLA type was indicated by public TCR beta signatures.

The germline gives CDR1 MNHNS, CDR2 SASEGT. Trimming took off 4 bases at V and 3 bases at J, with 16 bases between the two ends. The CDR3 is 16 residues long. TCRdb called the reads again in MiXCR, with one record for every CDR3 protein. This table holds about 770,000 distinct CDR3 sequences, roughly 29% found once. The chain couples TRBV6-1 to TRBJ2-1; TRBD2 is a possible D gene (6 bases). The sequence derives from a human donor in good health (CMV status not recorded). Some clones in this sample may be carry-over from other donors' samples. Sequenced here: cultured CD8+ T cells from PBMCs, sampled from culture after CMV antigen stimulation. The CDR3 region has the DNA TGTGCCAGCAGTGCCGAGCGGGCGGGGTTCTACAATGAGCAGTTCTTC. Translated: CASSAERAGFYNEQFF.